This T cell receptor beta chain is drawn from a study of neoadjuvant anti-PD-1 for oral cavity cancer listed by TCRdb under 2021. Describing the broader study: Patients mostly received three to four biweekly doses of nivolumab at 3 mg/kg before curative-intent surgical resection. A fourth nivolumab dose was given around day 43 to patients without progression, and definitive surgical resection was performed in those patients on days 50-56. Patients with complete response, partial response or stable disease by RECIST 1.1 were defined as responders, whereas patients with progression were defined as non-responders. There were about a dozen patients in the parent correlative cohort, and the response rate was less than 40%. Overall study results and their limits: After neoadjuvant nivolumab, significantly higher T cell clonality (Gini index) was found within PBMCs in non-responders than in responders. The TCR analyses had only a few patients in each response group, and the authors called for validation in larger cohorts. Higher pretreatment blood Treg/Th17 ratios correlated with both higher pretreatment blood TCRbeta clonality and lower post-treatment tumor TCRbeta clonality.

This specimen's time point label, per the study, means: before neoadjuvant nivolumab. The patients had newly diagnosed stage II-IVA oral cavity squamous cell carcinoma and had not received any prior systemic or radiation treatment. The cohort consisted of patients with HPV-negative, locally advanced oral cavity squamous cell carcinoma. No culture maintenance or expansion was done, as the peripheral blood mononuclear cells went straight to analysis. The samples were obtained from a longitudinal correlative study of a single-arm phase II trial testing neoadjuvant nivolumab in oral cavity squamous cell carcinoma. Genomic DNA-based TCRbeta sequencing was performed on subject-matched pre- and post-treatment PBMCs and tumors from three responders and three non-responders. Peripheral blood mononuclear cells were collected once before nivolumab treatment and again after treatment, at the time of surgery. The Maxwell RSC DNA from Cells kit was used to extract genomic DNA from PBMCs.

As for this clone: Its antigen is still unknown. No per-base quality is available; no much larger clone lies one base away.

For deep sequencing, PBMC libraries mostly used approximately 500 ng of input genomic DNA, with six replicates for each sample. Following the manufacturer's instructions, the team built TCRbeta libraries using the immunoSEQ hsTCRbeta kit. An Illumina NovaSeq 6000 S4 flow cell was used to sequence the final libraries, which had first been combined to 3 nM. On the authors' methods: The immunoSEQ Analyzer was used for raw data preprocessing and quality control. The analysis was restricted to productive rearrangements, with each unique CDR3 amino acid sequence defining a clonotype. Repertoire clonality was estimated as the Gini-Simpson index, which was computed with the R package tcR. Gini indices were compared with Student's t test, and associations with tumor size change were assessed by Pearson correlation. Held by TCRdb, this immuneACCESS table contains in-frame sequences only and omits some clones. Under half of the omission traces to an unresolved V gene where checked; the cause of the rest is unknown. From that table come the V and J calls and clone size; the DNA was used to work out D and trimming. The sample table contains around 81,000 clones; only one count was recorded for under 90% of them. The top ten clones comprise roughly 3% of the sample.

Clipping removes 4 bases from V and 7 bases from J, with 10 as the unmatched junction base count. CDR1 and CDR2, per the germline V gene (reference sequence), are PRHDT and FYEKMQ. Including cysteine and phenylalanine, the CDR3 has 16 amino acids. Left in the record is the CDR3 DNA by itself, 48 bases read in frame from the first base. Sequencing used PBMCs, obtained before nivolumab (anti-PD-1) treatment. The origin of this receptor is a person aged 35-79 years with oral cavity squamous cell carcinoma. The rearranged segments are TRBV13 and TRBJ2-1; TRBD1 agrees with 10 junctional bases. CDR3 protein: CASSSAGTGVGNEQFF. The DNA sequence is TGTGCCAGCAGCTCCGCCGGGACAGGGGTCGGAAATGAGCAGTTCTTC.